Described below is a single T cell receptor (beta chain) sequence and its context. This specimen comes from a study of T cell responses to AZD1222 COVID-19 vaccine. CDR3 length equals 11 residues. Germline V gene data show CDR1 as SEHNR and CDR2 as FQNEAQ (reference sequence). Trimming pared 6 bases from V and 10 bases from J, leaving 12 bases between. Profiled with immunoSEQ multiplex PCR; TCRdb holds only in-frame clones, not every one. Of some 130,000 clones in the sample, 91% were seen once. This chain joins TRBV7-9 and TRBJ1-1; no firm D call. The receptor was derived from an adult in good health. The material was peripheral blood, obtained on day 0 of AZD1222 vaccination. CDR3 DNA sequence: TGTGCCAGCAGTTTGAGTTTAGGAGCTTTCTTT. Translated: CASSLSLGAFF.